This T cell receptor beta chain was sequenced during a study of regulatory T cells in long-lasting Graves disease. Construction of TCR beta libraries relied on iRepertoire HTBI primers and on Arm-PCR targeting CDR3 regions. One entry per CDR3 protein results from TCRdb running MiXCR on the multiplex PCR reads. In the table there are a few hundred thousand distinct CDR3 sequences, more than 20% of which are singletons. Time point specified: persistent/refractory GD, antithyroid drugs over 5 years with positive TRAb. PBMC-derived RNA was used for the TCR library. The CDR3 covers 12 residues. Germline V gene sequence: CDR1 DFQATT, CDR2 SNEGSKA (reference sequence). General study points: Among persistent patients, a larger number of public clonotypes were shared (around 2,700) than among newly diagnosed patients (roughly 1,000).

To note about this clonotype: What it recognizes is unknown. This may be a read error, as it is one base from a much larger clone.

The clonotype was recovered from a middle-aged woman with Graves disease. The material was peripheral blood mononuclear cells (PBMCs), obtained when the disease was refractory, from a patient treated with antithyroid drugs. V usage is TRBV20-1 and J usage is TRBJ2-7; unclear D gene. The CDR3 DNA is TGCAATGCTAGACGCGGAACCTACGAGCAGTACTTC. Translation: CNARRGTYEQYF.